The sample holds a few counts of the clone carrying this T cell receptor (beta chain). Its target is not known. These data belong to a study of blood T cells in healthy people across ages. V was pared by 5 bases and J by 6 bases, with 13 bases of the junction left unmatched. Per the germline V gene, CDR1 is SGHAT and CDR2 is FQDESV (reference sequence). This CDR3 contains 16 residues. Using a J-beta primer mix together with a sample-barcoded 5' primer, a second PCR was run for roughly 6 to 11 cycles. TCRdb re-analysed the 5' RACE reads in MiXCR, keeping a single row per CDR3 protein. Of about 780,000 distinct CDR3 sequences in the sample, about half were seen once. Study-wide points: With donor CMV status unknown, expanded clonotype changes were possibly confounded.

The source of this sequence is a man at least 80 years old in good health. The chain uses TRBV11-1 and TRBJ2-7; the match to TRBD2 covers 10 bases. The sample consisted of blood. The CDR3 loop reads CASSHSVAGGPREQYF. CDR3 sequence (DNA): TGTGCCAGCAGCCACTCCGTAGCGGGAGGACCGCGCGAGCAGTACTTC.